Listed here is a single T cell receptor beta chain. Per the authors' pipeline: Scientists estimated how many nucleated cells there were by amplifying reference gene primers. Repertoires were generated with immunoSEQ multiplex PCR, while TCRdb's copy carries only in-frame clones and drops some. Clone size and the V and J calls come from that table; the DNA yielded D and trimming. The data hold 150,000 or so clones, with around 76% observed a single time. This specimen comes from a study of blood T cell repertoires in COVID-19. On the study more broadly: Sites across the United States, Italy and Spain contributed samples from acute and convalescent COVID-19. From T cells, B-cell-depleted T cells, or PBMCs came the material, which was cDNA or gDNA.

V was shortened by 0 bases and J by 1 base, with 13 bases between the two germline ends. The CDR3 contains 16 residues. Germline V gene data show CDR1 as SGHNT and CDR2 as YYREEE (reference sequence). The genes are TRBV5-4 and TRBJ2-5, with D possibly matching TRBD2 (6 bases). The specimen sequenced was peripheral blood. This TCR derives from an older woman with acute or convalescent COVID-19. The CDR3 DNA reads as TGTGCCAGCAGCTTGGGGGGCCTGACTAGCCAAGAGACCCAGTACTTC. This codes for CASSLGGLTSQETQYF. Full variable domain (rest looked up from reference TRBV5-4 and TRBJ2-5): ETGVTQSPTHLIKTRGQQVTLRCSSQSGHNTVSWYQQALGQGPQFIFQYYREEENGRGNFPPRFSGLQFPNYSSELNVNALELDDSALYLCASSLGGLTSQETQYFGPGTRLLVL.